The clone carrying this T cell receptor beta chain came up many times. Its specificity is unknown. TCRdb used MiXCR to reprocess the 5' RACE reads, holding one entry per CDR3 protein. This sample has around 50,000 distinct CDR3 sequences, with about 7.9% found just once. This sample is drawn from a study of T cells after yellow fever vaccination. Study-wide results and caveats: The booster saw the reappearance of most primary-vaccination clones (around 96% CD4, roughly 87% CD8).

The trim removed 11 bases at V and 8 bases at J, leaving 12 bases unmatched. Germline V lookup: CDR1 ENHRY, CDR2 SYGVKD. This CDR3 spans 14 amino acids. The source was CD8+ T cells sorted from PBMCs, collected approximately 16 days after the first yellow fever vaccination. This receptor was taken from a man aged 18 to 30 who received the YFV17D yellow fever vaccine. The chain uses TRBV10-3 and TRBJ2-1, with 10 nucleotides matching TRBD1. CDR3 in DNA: TGTGCCGCCACGAGACAGGGGGCGAAGGATGAGCAGTTCTTC. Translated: CAATRQGAKDEQFF.